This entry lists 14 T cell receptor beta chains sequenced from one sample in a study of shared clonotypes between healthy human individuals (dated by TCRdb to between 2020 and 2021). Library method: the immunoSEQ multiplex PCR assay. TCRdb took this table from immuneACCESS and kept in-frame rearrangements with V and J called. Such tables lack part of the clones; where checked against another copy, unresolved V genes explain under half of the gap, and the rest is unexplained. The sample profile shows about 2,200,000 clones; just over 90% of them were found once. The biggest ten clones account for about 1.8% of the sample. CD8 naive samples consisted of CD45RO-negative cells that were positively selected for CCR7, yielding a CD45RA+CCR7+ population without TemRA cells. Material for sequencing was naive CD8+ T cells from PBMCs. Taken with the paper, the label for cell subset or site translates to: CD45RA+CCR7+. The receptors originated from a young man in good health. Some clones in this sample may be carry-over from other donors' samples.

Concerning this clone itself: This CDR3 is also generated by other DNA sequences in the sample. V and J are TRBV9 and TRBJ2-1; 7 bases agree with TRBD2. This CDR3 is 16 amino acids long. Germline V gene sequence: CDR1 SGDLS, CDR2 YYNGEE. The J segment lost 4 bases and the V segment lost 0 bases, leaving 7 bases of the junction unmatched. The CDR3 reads CASSVAGLAVYNEQFF. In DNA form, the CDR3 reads TGTGCCAGCAGCGTAGCTGGGCTAGCGGTTTACAATGAGCAGTTCTTC.

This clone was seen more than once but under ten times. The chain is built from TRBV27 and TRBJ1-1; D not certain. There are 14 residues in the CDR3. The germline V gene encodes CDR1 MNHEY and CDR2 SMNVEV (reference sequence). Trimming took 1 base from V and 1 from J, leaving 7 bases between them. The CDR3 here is CASSLWLGNTEAFF. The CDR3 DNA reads TGTGCCAGCAGTTTATGGTTAGGGAACACTGAAGCTTTCTTT.

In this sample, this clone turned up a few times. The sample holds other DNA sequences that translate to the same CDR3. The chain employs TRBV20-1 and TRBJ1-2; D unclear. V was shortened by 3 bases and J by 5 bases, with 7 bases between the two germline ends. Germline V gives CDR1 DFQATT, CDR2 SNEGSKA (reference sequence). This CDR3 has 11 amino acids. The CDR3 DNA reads TGCAGTGCTAGGGCGGATTATGGCTACACCTTC. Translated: CSARADYGYTF.

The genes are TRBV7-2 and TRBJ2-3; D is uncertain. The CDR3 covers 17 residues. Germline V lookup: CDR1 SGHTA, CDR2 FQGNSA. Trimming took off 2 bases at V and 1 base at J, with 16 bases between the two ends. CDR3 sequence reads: CASSLPLGLGGTDTQYF. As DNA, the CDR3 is TGTGCCAGCAGCTTACCCCTAGGGCTGGGCGGCACAGATACGCAGTATTTT.

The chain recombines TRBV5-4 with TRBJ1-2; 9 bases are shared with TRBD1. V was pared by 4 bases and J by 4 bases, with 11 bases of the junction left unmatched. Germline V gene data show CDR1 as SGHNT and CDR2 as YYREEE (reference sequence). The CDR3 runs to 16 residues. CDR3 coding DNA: TGTGCCAGCAGCCCCCTACTACAGGGGGCGTCCTATGGCTACACCTTC. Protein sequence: CASSPLLQGASYGYTF. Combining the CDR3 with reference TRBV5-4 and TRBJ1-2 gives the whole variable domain ETGVTQSPTHLIKTRGQQVTLRCSSQSGHNTVSWYQQALGQGPQFIFQYYREEENGRGNFPPRFSGLQFPNYSSELNVNALELDDSALYLCASSPLLQGASYGYTFGSGTRLTVV.

The CDR3 DNA follows: TGTGCCAGCAGTTCGACAGGGGGCGGATACGAGCAGTACTTC. It codes for CASSSTGGGYEQYF. The chain couples TRBV28 to TRBJ2-7, with TRBD1 matching over 10 bases. The CDR3 runs to 14 residues. J was trimmed by 4 bases and V by 4 bases; bases with no gene match: 4. Germline CDR1 and CDR2: MDHEN and SYDVKM.

The CDR3 DNA reads TGTGCCAGCAGCTTAACTGGTAAAGCTGGGAACATTCAGTACTTC. Protein sequence: CASSLTGKAGNIQYF. The chain links TRBV7-3 to TRBJ2-4; no definite D call. Germline assignment: CDR1 SGHTA and CDR2 FQGTGA. V dropped 0 bases and J dropped 7 bases, with 13 bases sitting between them. CDR3 length: 15 residues.

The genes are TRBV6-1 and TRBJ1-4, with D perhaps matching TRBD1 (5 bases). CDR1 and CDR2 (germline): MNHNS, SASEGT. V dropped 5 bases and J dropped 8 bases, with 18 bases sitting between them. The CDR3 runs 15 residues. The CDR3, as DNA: TGTGCCAGCAGTCCCCTGAAGGGGCCCGGGGAAAAACTGTTTTTT. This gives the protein CASSPLKGPGEKLFF.

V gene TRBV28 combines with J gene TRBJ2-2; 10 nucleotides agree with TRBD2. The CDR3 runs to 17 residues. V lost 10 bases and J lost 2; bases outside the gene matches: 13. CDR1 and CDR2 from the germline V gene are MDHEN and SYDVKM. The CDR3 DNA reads TGTGCCATCAAGGGAGTTAGCGGGAGGAAAAACACCGGGGAGCTGTTTTTT. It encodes CAIKGVSGRKNTGELFF.

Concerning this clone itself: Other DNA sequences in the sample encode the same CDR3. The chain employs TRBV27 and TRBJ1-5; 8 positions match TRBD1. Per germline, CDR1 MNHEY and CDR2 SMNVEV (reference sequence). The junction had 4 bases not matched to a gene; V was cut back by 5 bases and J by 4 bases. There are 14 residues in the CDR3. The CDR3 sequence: CASSKRDRNQPQHF. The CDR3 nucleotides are TGTGCCAGCAGTAAGCGGGACAGGAATCAGCCCCAGCATTTT.

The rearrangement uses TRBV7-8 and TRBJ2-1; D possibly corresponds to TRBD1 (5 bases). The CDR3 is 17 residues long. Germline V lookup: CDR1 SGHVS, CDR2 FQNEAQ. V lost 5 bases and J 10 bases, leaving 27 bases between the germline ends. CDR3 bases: TGTGCCAGCAGCCCCCACCTGAGGACACCGATTACCGGGGAGCAGTTCTTC. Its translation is CASSPHLRTPITGEQFF.

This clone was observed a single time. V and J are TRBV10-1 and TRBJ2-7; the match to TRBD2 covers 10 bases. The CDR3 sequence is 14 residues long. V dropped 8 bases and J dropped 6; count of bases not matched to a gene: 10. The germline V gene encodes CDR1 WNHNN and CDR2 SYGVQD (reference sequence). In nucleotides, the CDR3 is TGCGCCAGCCCCCGAGGGCTAGCGGGAGTCGAGCAGTACTTC. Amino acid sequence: CASPRGLAGVEQYF.

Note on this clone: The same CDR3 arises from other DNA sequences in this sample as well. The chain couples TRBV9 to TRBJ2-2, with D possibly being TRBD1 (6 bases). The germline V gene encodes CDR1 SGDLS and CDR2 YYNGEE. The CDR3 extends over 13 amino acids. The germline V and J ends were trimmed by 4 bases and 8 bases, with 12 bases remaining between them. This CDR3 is CASSTSGAGELFF. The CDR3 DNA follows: TGTGCCAGCAGCACATCAGGGGCGGGGGAGCTGTTTTTT.

CDR3 sequence: CASSFGGELAGVVETQYF. DNA of the CDR3: TGTGCCAGCAGTTTTGGGGGGGAACTAGCGGGAGTAGTTGAGACCCAGTACTTC. V gene TRBV27 combines with J gene TRBJ2-5; 11 nucleotides agree with TRBD2. The length of the CDR3 is 18 residues. The germline V gene has CDR1 MNHEY and CDR2 SMNVEV (reference sequence). V shed 3 bases, J shed 5 bases, and the junction held 14 bases outside the gene matches.